The sequence of this T cell receptor (beta chain) was determined in a study of blood T cell repertoires in COVID-19. Study overall: Samples of COVID-19 (acute and convalescent) were obtained from the United States, Italy and Spain. PBMCs, B-cell-depleted T cells, or T cells provided the cDNA or gDNA that made up the material.

V lost 4 bases and J lost 4, with 9 bases in between. The CDR3 runs to 13 residues. As processed by the authors: By means of reference gene primer amplification, nucleated cell counts were estimated. TCRdb keeps only in-frame clones here, not all; method: immunoSEQ multiplex PCR. V and J calls and clone size are those listed in that table; D and trimming were worked out from the DNA. This sample has approximately 150,000 clones, with about four fifths found just once. Sequenced input: peripheral blood. The chain couples TRBV23-1 to TRBJ2-3; no clear D. TRBV23-1 is classed as an ORF, of uncertain function. This TCR came from a man in his 60s with active or convalescent COVID-19. CDR3 sequence (DNA): TGCGCCAGCAGTCGAAAAGGAGCAGATACGCAGTATTTT. Protein product: CASSRKGADTQYF.